The 4 T cell receptor beta chains presented below share a single source sample, sequenced in a study of T cell repertoires in cytomegalovirus infection. For these TCRs, the target antigens are not known. TCRdb reprocessed the reads via MiXCR and lists one record per CDR3 protein. The sample records over 250,000 distinct CDR3 sequences, less than 25% being singletons. Specimen: cultured PBMCs, collected from culture after CMV antigen stimulation. The receptors originated from a human donor in good health (CMV status not recorded). Some clones in this sample may be carry-over from other donors' samples.

The J gene is TRBJ1-1, the V gene TRBV19; 7 nucleotides match TRBD1. The CDR3 has 13 residues. Germline V CDR1 and CDR2: LNHDA, SQIVND (reference sequence). J lost 3 bases, V lost 9 bases, and 7 bases had no gene match. CDR3 bases: TGTGCCAGCCGACAGGGACTCGACACTGAAGCTTTCTTT. Its protein product is CASRQGLDTEAFF.

The chain joins TRBV2 to TRBJ1-5; D not certain. Germline-derived CDR1 and CDR2 are SNHLY and FYNNEI. V was clipped by 8 bases and J by 3 bases, with 20 bases between them. The CDR3 consists of 16 residues. The CDR3 region is CASYLTLDGANQPQHF. CDR3 sequence (DNA): TGTGCCAGCTACCTGACTTTGGACGGCGCCAATCAGCCCCAGCATTTT.

This clonotype has a count of ten or more. V gene TRBV6-2 or TRBV6-3 combines with J gene TRBJ1-5; no reliable D call. The CDR3 is 13 amino acids. With 9 bases removed from V and 0 bases from J, the gap between germline ends came to 9 bases. The germline V gene has CDR1 MNHEY and CDR2 SVGEGT. CDR3: CARETHSNQPQHF. Here the CDR3 DNA reads TGTGCCAGAGAAACCCATAGCAATCAGCCCCAGCATTTT.

V usage is TRBV4-2 and J usage is TRBJ2-1, with a weak D call TRBD2 (6 bases). CDR3 size: 14 residues. The V end lost 0 bases, the J end lost 8 bases, and 11 bases lay between the germline ends. CDR1 is LGHNA, CDR2 YNFKEQ, per germline. The CDR3 DNA is TGTGCCAGCAGCCAAGATGGAGGGAGAGATGAGCAGTTCTTC. Translating gives CASSQDGGRDEQFF.